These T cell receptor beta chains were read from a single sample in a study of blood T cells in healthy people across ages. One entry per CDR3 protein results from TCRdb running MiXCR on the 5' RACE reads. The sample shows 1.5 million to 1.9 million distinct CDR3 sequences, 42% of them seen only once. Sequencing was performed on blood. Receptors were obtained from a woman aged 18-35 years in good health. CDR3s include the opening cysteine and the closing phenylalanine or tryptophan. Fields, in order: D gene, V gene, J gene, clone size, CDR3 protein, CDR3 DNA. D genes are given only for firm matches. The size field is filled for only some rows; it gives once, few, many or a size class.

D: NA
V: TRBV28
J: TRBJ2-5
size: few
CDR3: CASSVGWRETQYF
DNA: TGTGCCAGCAGTGTAGGGTGGCGGGAGACCCAGTACTTC

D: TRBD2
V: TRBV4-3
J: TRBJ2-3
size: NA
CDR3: CASSQDKNPNRAGGHTDTQYF
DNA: TGCGCCAGCAGCCAAGATAAGAATCCCAACCGTGCGGGGGGTCACACAGATACGCAGTATTTT

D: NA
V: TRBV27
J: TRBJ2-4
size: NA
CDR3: CASSLRAGNLRQYF
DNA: TGTGCCAGCAGTTTACGAGCAGGGAATCTCCGGCAGTACTTC

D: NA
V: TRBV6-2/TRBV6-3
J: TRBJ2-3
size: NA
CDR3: CASRDLTDTQYF
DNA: TGTGCCAGCAGGGACCTCACAGATACGCAGTATTTT

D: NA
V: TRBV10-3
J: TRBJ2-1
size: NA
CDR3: CAISEATFPNEQFF
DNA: TGTGCCATCAGTGAGGCGACTTTTCCCAATGAGCAGTTCTTC

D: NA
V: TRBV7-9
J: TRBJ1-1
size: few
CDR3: CASIAGQEAFF
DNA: TGTGCCAGCATCGCCGGACAGGAAGCTTTCTTT

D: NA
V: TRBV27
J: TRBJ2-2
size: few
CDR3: CASSLSLDPSSGELFF
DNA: TGTGCCAGCAGTTTATCGTTGGACCCCTCCTCCGGGGAGCTGTTTTTT

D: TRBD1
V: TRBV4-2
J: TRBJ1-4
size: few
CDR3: CASSQDQQGAGNEKLFF
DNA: TGTGCCAGCAGCCAAGACCAACAGGGGGCGGGTAATGAAAAACTGTTTTTT

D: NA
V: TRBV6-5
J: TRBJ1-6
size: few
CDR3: CASSPTGTYNSPLHF
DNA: TGTGCCAGCAGTCCGACCGGGACATATAATTCACCCCTCCACTTT

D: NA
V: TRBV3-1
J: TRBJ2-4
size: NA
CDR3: CASSRGARWRKANIQYF
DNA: TGTGCCAGCAGCCGGGGAGCAAGGTGGAGAAAGGCAAACATTCAGTACTTC

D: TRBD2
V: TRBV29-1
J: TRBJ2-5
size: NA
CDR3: CSVAGLLSVEQYF
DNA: TGCAGCGTTGCGGGACTACTTTCTGTTGAGCAGTACTTC

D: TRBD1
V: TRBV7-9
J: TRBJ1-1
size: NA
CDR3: CASKEGAGYTEAFF
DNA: TGTGCCAGCAAGGAGGGGGCAGGGTACACTGAAGCTTTCTTT

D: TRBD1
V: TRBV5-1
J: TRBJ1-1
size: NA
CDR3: CASSQAQGDTEAFF
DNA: TGCGCCAGCAGTCAGGCCCAGGGGGACACTGAAGCTTTCTTT

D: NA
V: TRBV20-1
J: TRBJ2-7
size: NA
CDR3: CSASPSSTNGQYF
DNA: TGCAGTGCTAGCCCAAGTAGTACCAATGGGCAGTACTTC

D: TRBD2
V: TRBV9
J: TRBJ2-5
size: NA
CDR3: CASSVAPSGVLETQYF
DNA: TGTGCCAGCAGCGTAGCCCCTAGCGGGGTTTTAGAGACCCAGTACTTC

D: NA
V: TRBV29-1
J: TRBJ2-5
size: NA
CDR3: CSVEDPRSEQYF
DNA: TGCAGCGTTGAAGATCCACGTAGTGAGCAGTACTTC

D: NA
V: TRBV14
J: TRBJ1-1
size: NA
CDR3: CASSPHHLDTAAFF
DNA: TGTGCCAGCAGCCCGCACCATTTAGACACTGCAGCTTTCTTT

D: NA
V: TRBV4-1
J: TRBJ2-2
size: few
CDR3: CASGNPNTGELFF
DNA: TGCGCCAGCGGCAACCCGAACACCGGGGAGCTGTTTTTT

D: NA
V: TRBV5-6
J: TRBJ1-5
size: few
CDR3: CASSFFWTLPDGNQPQHF
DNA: TGTGCCAGCAGCTTTTTCTGGACACTCCCAGACGGCAATCAGCCCCAGCATTTT

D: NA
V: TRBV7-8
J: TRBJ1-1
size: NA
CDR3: CASTTRGEATEAFF
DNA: TGTGCCAGCACCACTCGCGGTGAGGCGACTGAAGCTTTCTTT

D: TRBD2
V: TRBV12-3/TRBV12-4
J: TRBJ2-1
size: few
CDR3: CASSSAGAGGSEQFF
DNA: TGTGCCAGCAGTTCAGCGGGAGCGGGGGGTAGTGAGCAGTTCTTC

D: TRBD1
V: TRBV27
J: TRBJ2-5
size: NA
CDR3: CASSLQPTGIRESQYF
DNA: TGTGCCAGCAGTTTACAACCGACAGGGATTAGGGAAAGCCAGTACTTC

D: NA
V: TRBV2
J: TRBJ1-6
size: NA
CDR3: CATLGTFLYSPLHF
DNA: TGTGCCACCCTCGGGACATTCCTTTATTCACCCCTCCACTTT

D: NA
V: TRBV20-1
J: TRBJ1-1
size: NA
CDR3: CSALHMNTEAFF
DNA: TGCAGTGCTTTGCACATGAACACTGAAGCTTTCTTT

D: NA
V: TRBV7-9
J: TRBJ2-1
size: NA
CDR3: CASSLGVRFSSSYNEQFF
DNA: TGTGCCAGCAGCTTGGGGGTCCGTTTCTCAAGCTCCTACAATGAGCAGTTCTTC

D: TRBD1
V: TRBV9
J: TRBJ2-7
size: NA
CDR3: CASSVTGTEDFEQYF
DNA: TGTGCCAGCAGCGTGACCGGGACAGAGGATTTCGAGCAGTACTTC

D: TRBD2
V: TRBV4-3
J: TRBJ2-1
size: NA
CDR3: CASSQDRGGGIYNEQFF
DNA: TGCGCCAGCAGCCAAGATCGGGGGGGGGGGATTTACAATGAGCAGTTCTTC

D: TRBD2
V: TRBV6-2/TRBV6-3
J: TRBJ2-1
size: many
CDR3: CASSYSPAGGLYNEQFF
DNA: TGTGCCAGCAGTTACTCCCCAGCGGGGGGCCTCTACAATGAGCAGTTCTTC

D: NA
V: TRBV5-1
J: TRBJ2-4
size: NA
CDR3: CASSIPGTTYNIQYF
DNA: TGCGCCAGCAGCATCCCGGGGACAACCTATAACATTCAGTACTTC

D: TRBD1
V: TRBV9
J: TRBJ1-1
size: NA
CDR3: CASSGDSQNTEAFF
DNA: TGTGCCAGCAGCGGGGACAGCCAGAACACTGAAGCTTTCTTT

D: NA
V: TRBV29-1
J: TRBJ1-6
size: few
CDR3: CSVSLGMNSPLHF
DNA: TGCAGCGTCTCCCTTGGGATGAATTCACCCCTCCACTTT

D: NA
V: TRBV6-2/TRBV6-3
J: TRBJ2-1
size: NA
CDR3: CASSIPRAETLSYNEQFF
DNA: TGTGCCAGCAGCATCCCTCGAGCGGAAACCCTATCCTACAATGAGCAGTTCTTC

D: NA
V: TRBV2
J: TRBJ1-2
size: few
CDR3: CASSEAGEDGYTF
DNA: TGTGCCAGCAGTGAAGCTGGGGAGGATGGCTACACCTTC

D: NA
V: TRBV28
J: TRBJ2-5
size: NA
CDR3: CASSFPWGHEQYF
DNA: TGTGCCAGCAGTTTCCCTTGGGGCCATGAGCAGTACTTC

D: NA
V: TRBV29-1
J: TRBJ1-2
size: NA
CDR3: CSAESNYGYTF
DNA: TGCAGCGCTGAGAGCAACTATGGCTACACCTTC

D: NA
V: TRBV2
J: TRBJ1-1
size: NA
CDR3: CASTEGSGKNTEAFF
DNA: TGTGCCAGCACGGAGGGATCGGGGAAGAACACTGAAGCTTTCTTT

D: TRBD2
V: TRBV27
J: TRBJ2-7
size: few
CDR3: CASSLAGNSYNEQYF
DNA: TGTGCCAGCAGTCTAGCGGGGAACTCCTACAATGAGCAGTACTTC

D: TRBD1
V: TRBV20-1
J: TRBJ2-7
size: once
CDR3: CSAVQGKGYEQYF
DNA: TGCAGTGCCGTACAGGGGAAAGGCTACGAGCAGTACTTC

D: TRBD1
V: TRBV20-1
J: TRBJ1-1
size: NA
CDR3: CSATGGQGNTEAFF
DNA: TGCAGTGCCACCGGGGGACAGGGGAACACTGAAGCTTTCTTT

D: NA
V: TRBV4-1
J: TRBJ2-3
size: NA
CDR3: CASSQARRAGTDTQYF
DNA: TGCGCCAGCAGCCAAGCGCGGCGAGCAGGCACAGATACGCAGTATTTT

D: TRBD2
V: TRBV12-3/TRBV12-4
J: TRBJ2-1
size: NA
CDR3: CASSLGGRAHNEQFF
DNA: TGTGCCAGCAGTTTAGGCGGGAGGGCCCACAATGAGCAGTTCTTC

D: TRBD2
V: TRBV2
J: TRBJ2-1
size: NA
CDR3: CASSIAGGHGEQFF
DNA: TGTGCCAGCAGCATAGCGGGGGGGCATGGTGAGCAGTTCTTC

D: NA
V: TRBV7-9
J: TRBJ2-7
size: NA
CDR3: CASSGGDFYEQYF
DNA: TGTGCCAGCAGCGGAGGGGACTTCTACGAGCAGTACTTC

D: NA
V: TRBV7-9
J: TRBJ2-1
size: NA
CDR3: CASSLSLPGDNYNEQFF
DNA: TGTGCCAGCAGCTTATCCCTCCCTGGGGACAACTACAATGAGCAGTTCTTC

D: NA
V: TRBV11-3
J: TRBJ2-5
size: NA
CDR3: CASSLDSRGRSEQETQYF
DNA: TGTGCCAGCAGCTTAGACTCCCGGGGGAGGAGCGAACAAGAGACCCAGTACTTC

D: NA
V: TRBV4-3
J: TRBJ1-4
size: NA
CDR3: CASSQDPQTNEKLFF
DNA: TGCGCCAGCAGCCAAGATCCGCAGACTAATGAAAAACTGTTTTTT

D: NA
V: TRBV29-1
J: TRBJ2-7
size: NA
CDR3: CSVEGDGAYEQYF
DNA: TGCAGCGTTGAAGGGGACGGAGCCTACGAGCAGTACTTC

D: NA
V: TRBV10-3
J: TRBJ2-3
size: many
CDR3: CAISDPVGGGRTDTQYF
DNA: TGTGCCATCAGTGACCCGGTTGGGGGTGGACGTACAGATACGCAGTATTTT

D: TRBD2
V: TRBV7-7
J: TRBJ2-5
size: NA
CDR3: CASSWGLADEETQYF
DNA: TGCGCTAGCAGCTGGGGACTAGCGGACGAAGAGACCCAGTACTTC

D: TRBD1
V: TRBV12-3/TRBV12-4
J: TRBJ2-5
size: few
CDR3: CASSDRGQTQYF
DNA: TGTGCCAGCAGCGACAGGGGTCAGACCCAGTACTTC